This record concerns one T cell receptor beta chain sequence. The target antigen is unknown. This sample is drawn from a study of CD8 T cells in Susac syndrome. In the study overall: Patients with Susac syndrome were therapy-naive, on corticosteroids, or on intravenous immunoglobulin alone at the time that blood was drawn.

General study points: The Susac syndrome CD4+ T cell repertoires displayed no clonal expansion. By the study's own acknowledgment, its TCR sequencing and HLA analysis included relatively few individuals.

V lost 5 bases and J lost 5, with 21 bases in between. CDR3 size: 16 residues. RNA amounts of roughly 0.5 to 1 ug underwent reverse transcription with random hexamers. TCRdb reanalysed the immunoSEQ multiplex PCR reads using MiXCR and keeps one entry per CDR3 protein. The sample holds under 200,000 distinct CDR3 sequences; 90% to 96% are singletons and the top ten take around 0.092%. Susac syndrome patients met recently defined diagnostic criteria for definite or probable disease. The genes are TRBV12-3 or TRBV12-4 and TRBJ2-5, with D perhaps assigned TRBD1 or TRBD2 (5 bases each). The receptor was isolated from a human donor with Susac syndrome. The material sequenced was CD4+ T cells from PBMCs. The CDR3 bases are TGTGCCAGCAGTGGCCGGGACCCCGTGTTGAGGGAGACCCAGTACTTC. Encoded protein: CASSGRDPVLRETQYF.